This TCR beta chain was recorded in a study of T cell responses to AZD1222 COVID-19 vaccine. Study results and limitations: Among spike-specific TCRs, nearly half reportedly target unmutated variant regions. There were mostly white British donors and more females than males, and clonal diversity was possibly underestimated. With two AZD1222 doses given, Spike-specific TCR breadth and depth both rose.

Comment on this clone: Antigen unknown.

V was shortened by 8 bases and J by 7 bases, with 27 bases between the two germline ends. Germline loops: CDR1 LGHDT, CDR2 YNNKEL (reference sequence). This CDR3 has 17 residues. Data came from immunoSEQ multiplex PCR; TCRdb stores just in-frame clones and leaves some out. This repertoire shows over 85,000 clones, 81% found once; its top ten account for roughly 4.5%. This chain connects TRBV3-1 (or the pseudogene TRBV3-2) to TRBJ2-1; possibly TRBD2 for D (6 bases). The TCR sequence derives from an adult in good health. The sample was peripheral blood, taken on day 0 of AZD1222 vaccination. The CDR3 protein is CASPQEDQDYRGNEQFF. As DNA, the CDR3 is TGTGCCAGCCCCCAAGAGGATCAGGACTACCGAGGGAATGAGCAGTTCTTC.